These 29 T cell receptor beta chains share one sample of origin, sequenced in a study of lymphopenia after photon versus proton radiotherapy. Some clones are missing from TCRdb's copy, which holds only in-frame ones; the method was immunoSEQ multiplex PCR. The repertoire holds approximately 150,000 clones, with less than 90% as singletons. The input for sequencing was peripheral blood, taken from a patient treated with photon-based radiotherapy. All receptors come from a man aged 45-60 years with gastric cancer.

The chain joins TRBV27 to TRBJ2-5; no reliable D call. This CDR3 region has 11 residues. Germline V lookup: CDR1 MNHEY, CDR2 SMNVEV (reference sequence). V lost 6 bases and J lost 4, with 6 bases in between. CDR3 protein: CASRHRETQYF. CDR3 coding DNA: TGTGCCAGCAGACACCGAGAGACCCAGTACTTC.

The J gene is TRBJ2-3, the V gene TRBV11-2; D not certain. V gave up 0 bases and J gave up 4 bases, with 5 bases separating them. CDR1 and CDR2 (germline): SGHAT, FQNNGV. This CDR3 contains 13 residues. The CDR3 loop reads CASSLDLADTQYF. In DNA form, the CDR3 reads TGTGCCAGCAGCTTAGACCTAGCAGATACGCAGTATTTT.

The chain uses TRBV6-6 and TRBJ2-2; D uncertain. Germline V gene sequence: CDR1 MNHNY, CDR2 SVGAGI (reference sequence). The CDR3 covers 12 residues. Deletions cut 6 bases from V and 4 bases from J, with 6 bases between. In nucleotides, the CDR3 is TGTGCCAGCAGCTCTAGCACCGGGGAGCTGTTTTTT. Translation: CASSSSTGELFF.

V is TRBV5-4 and J is TRBJ1-3; D remains unclear. Germline V lookup: CDR1 SGHNT, CDR2 YYREEE (reference sequence). The CDR3 contains 14 residues. Trimming took off 0 bases at V and 2 bases at J, with 6 bases between the two ends. This chain's CDR3 is CASSLGVTGNTIYF. As DNA, the CDR3 is TGTGCCAGCAGCTTGGGGGTGACTGGAAACACCATATATTTT.

This rearrangement joins TRBV11-2 to TRBJ2-7; 7 nucleotides align to TRBD2. This CDR3 region has 14 residues. Per the germline V gene, CDR1 is SGHAT and CDR2 is FQNNGV. Losses at the gene ends were 1 base for V and 2 bases for J; bases not matched to a gene: 2. This chain's CDR3 is CASSLVLAAYEQYF. For the CDR3, the DNA is TGTGCCAGCAGCTTAGTTCTAGCGGCCTACGAGCAGTACTTC.

This clone appeared a few times. This chain links TRBV30 with TRBJ1-5, with D unclear. This CDR3 contains 12 residues. The germline V gene encodes CDR1 GTSNPN and CDR2 SVGIG (reference sequence). Trimming took off 4 bases at V and 6 bases at J, with 10 bases between the two ends. The CDR3 region is CAWNNGGQPQHF. CDR3 nucleotides: TGTGCCTGGAATAACGGTGGTCAGCCCCAGCATTTT.

Note on this clone: This CDR3 is also generated by other DNA sequences in the sample. The chain has TRBV11-3 and TRBJ2-2; 7 positions agree with TRBD2. This CDR3 is 15 amino acids long. The germline CDR1 and CDR2 sequences are SGHNT and YENEEA. V trimming: 1 base; J trimming: 2 bases; junction bases outside the gene matches: 1. The CDR3, as DNA: TGTGCCAGCAGCTTAGGACTAGCCAACACCGGGGAGCTGTTTTTT. It codes for CASSLGLANTGELFF. Based on the CDR3 plus reference TRBV11-3 and TRBJ2-2, the full variable domain is EAGVVQSPRYKIIEKKQPVAFWCNPISGHNTLYWYLQNLGQGPELLIRYENEEAVDDSQLPKDRFSAERLKGVDSTLKIQPAELGDSAVYLCASSLGLANTGELFFGEGSRLTVL.

The CDR3 sequence: CATDRDRGPYEQYF. Written as DNA, the CDR3 is TGTGCCACCGACCGGGACAGGGGGCCCTACGAGCAGTACTTC. The gene calls are TRBV6-1 and TRBJ2-7; TRBD1 aligns across 12 bases. This CDR3 contains 14 residues. Losses at the gene ends were 10 bases for V and 2 bases for J; bases not matched to a gene: 6. CDR1 and CDR2 from the germline V gene are MNHNS and SASEGT.

This clone was picked up one time. The CDR3 DNA reads TGCGCCAGCAGCGGGACTAGCGGGAGGCCAAACACCGGGGAGCTGTTTTTT. The encoded protein is CASSGTSGRPNTGELFF. The rearrangement uses TRBV5-1 and TRBJ2-2; the match to TRBD2 covers 15 bases. The CDR3 consists of 17 residues. The V and J ends lost 4 bases and 2 bases, in that order; junction bases with no gene match: 3. CDR1 SGHRS and CDR2 YFSETQ come from the germline V gene.

This clone has a handful of counts. V and J are TRBV6-5 and TRBJ1-1; 9 nucleotides agree with TRBD1. Germline-derived CDR1 and CDR2 are MNHEY and SVGAGI. V dropped 2 bases and J dropped 4; count of bases not matched to a gene: 2. The CDR3 has 14 residues. The CDR3 region is CASSYGQGSTEAFF. DNA of the CDR3: TGTGCCAGCAGTTACGGACAGGGGTCCACTGAAGCTTTCTTT.

The V gene is TRBV10-2, the J gene TRBJ2-1; a possible D gene is TRBD1 (6 bases). The germline V gene encodes CDR1 WSHSY and CDR2 SAAADI. CDR3 length equals 14 residues. Trimming pared 7 bases from V and 7 bases from J, leaving 17 bases between. CDR3 bases: TGCGCCAGCAAGGGGGTAGAAAGTGCGAATGAGCAGTTCTTC. Residues: CASKGVESANEQFF.

The rearrangement links TRBV28 to TRBJ1-5, with D tentatively TRBD1 (6 bases). From germline, CDR1 is MDHEN and CDR2 SYDVKM. This CDR3 has 14 amino acids. V was pared by 5 bases and J by 2 bases, with 10 bases between. CDR3 in amino acids: CASSIQGRNQPQHF. The CDR3, as DNA: TGTGCCAGCAGTATACAGGGACGCAATCAGCCCCAGCATTTT.

V and J are TRBV29-1 and TRBJ1-1; D unresolved. The CDR3 runs 17 residues. Trimming took off 6 bases at V and 1 base at J, with 24 bases between the two ends. Germline values: CDR1 SQVTM, CDR2 ANQGSEA. The CDR3 sequence is CSVVSFPGRKSNTEAFF. Written as DNA, the CDR3 is TGCAGCGTGGTAAGCTTTCCGGGTCGGAAATCGAACACTGAAGCTTTCTTT.

The rearrangement uses TRBV28 and TRBJ2-1; D may be TRBD1 (5 bases). Per the germline V gene, CDR1 is MDHEN and CDR2 is SYDVKM. CDR3 length: 15 amino acids. V gave up 0 bases and J gave up 6 bases, with 12 bases separating them. The CDR3 DNA follows: TGTGCCAGCAGTTTATGGGCAGGGATTGGCAATGAGCAGTTCTTC. Residues: CASSLWAGIGNEQFF.

This chain links TRBV7-8 with TRBJ2-3; D call uncertain. The CDR3 totals 14 residues. With 2 bases removed from V and 3 bases from J, the gap between germline ends came to 9 bases. Germline lookup yields CDR1 SGHVS and CDR2 FQNEAQ. Written as DNA, the CDR3 is TGTGCCAGCAGCTTAAAGATGACGACAGATACGCAGTATTTT. It encodes CASSLKMTTDTQYF.

The rearrangement uses TRBV6-1 and TRBJ2-2; D remains ambiguous. CDR3 size: 15 residues. Germline V CDR1 and CDR2: MNHNS, SASEGT. Trimming pared 6 bases from V and 2 bases from J, leaving 13 bases between. The CDR3 loop reads CASRWAGQNTGELFF. The CDR3 region has the DNA TGTGCCAGCAGGTGGGCCGGGCAAAACACCGGGGAGCTGTTTTTT.

This chain joins TRBV6-6 and TRBJ1-4; D is ambiguous. The CDR3 has 14 amino acids. CDR1 and CDR2 from the germline V gene are MNHNY and SVGAGI (reference sequence). V shed 7 bases and J shed 7 bases, with 16 bases lying between them. The CDR3 reads CASNLTPVSEKLFF. The CDR3 nucleotides read TGTGCCAGCAATCTGACTCCGGTCTCTGAAAAACTGTTTTTT.

This clone was observed a single time. This chain joins TRBV2 and TRBJ1-5; D not resolved. CDR1 and CDR2 (germline): SNHLY, FYNNEI. The ends were cut back, 0 bases at V and 7 bases at J, with 13 bases in the middle. The CDR3 totals 15 residues. In DNA form, the CDR3 reads TGTGCCAGCAGTGAAGCGCGGGCAGGCGGGCAGCCCCAGCATTTT. As protein: CASSEARAGGQPQHF.

V is TRBV6-5 and J is TRBJ1-1, with D perhaps TRBD1 (6 bases). The germline gives CDR1 MNHEY, CDR2 SVGAGI. The CDR3 covers 15 residues. V was pared by 5 bases and J by 1 base, with 14 bases between. The chain's CDR3 is CASSSGGGKNTEAFF. The CDR3 nucleotides are TGTGCCAGCAGTAGCGGGGGCGGGAAGAACACTGAAGCTTTCTTT.

The J gene is TRBJ2-3, the V gene TRBV30; D may be TRBD1 (6 bases). Trimming cost V 2 bases and J 5 bases, with 11 bases left between them. This CDR3 has 13 residues. Germline loops: CDR1 GTSNPN, CDR2 SVGIG (reference sequence). In DNA, the CDR3 is TGTGCCTGGAGTTTGGGGGCTGGAGATACGCAGTATTTT. This translates into CAWSLGAGDTQYF.

This clone has a single count. This chain connects TRBV9 to TRBJ2-3, with 9 bases matching TRBD1. Germline loops: CDR1 SGDLS, CDR2 YYNGEE. V shed 0 bases and J 4 bases; nucleotides not matched to a gene: 3. The CDR3 sequence is 15 residues long. The CDR3 nucleotides read TGTGCCAGCAGCGTAGAGACAGGGGGGGCAGATACGCAGTATTTT. Its translation: CASSVETGGADTQYF.

In its sample, this clone was seen once. The chain joins TRBV4-3 to TRBJ2-3; D not resolved. The CDR3 spans 13 residues. V lost 0 bases and J lost 4, with 5 bases in between. Germline-derived CDR1 and CDR2 are LGHNA and YSLEER. The DNA of the CDR3 is TGCGCCAGCAGCCAAGAAAACGCAGATACGCAGTATTTT. Encoded protein: CASSQENADTQYF.

V is TRBV7-9 and J is TRBJ2-2; D remains ambiguous. There are 16 residues in the CDR3. The germline CDR1 and CDR2 sequences are SEHNR and FQNEAQ (reference sequence). Trimming took 1 base from V and 4 from J, leaving 13 bases between them. The chain's CDR3 is CASSLGIWELTGELFF. DNA of the CDR3: TGTGCCAGCAGCTTAGGTATTTGGGAACTCACCGGGGAGCTGTTTTTT.

This clone was observed a handful of times. The junction departs from germline at one end; a sequencing error may be responsible. V is TRBV5-1 and J is TRBJ1-1; 7 positions agree with TRBD1. Germline lookup yields CDR1 SGHRS and CDR2 YFSETQ. This CDR3 spans 15 amino acids. CDR3 protein: CASRLDGTENTEAFF. The CDR3 nucleotides read TGCGCCAGCAGATTGGACGGGACAGAGAACACTGAAGCTTTCTTT.

The chain's CDR3 is CASRVGQGAQPQHF. CDR3 coding DNA: TGTGCCAGCAGGGTCGGACAGGGCGCTCAGCCCCAGCATTTT. The chain uses TRBV6-5 and TRBJ1-5; 8 nucleotides agree with TRBD1. V shed 6 bases, J shed 6 bases, and the junction held 7 bases outside the gene matches. The CDR3 has 14 residues. Germline V gene data show CDR1 as MNHEY and CDR2 as SVGAGI.

In this sample, this clone turned up once. The V gene is TRBV7-7, the J gene TRBJ2-2, with D possibly being TRBD2 (6 bases). The V gene lost 0 bases and the J gene lost 5 bases, with 10 bases spanning the gap. This CDR3 contains 15 residues. The germline V gene encodes CDR1 SSHAT and CDR2 FNYEAQ (reference sequence). The CDR3 sequence: CASSLAGGETGELFF. CDR3 nucleotides: TGTGCCAGCAGCTTAGCGGGAGGCGAGACCGGGGAGCTGTTTTTT.

This clone was counted a few times. The DNA of the CDR3 is TGTGCCAGCGTCTCTCTCAGGGGAAATCAGCCCCAGCATTTT. Translated: CASVSLRGNQPQHF. The rearrangement joins TRBV2 to TRBJ1-5; possible D gene TRBD1, 6 bases. From germline, CDR1 is SNHLY and CDR2 FYNNEI. The CDR3 consists of 14 residues. Trimming pared 8 bases from V and 4 bases from J, leaving 15 bases between.

The CDR3 coding sequence is TGTGCCAGCAGCGTAGTACCCAATGAGCAGTTCTTC. This translates into CASSVVPNEQFF. The chain links TRBV9 to TRBJ2-1; D not resolved. Germline lookup yields CDR1 SGDLS and CDR2 YYNGEE. V was trimmed by 0 bases and J by 6 bases, leaving 4 bases between them. The CDR3 totals 12 residues.

V and J are TRBV27 and TRBJ2-1, with TRBD2 matching over 8 bases. Germline V CDR1 and CDR2: MNHEY, SMNVEV (reference sequence). This CDR3 region has 15 residues. V was pared by 2 bases and J by 3 bases, with 3 bases of the junction left unmatched. CDR3 loop: CASSLVAGGYNEQFF. The CDR3 region has the DNA TGTGCCAGCAGTTTAGTGGCGGGAGGCTACAATGAGCAGTTCTTC.